The rows below give T cell receptor beta chains drawn from one sample of a study of control samples from healthy donors and cancer patients. The table came from immunoSEQ multiplex PCR; TCRdb's copy has only in-frame clones and leaves some out. The repertoire consists of around 110,000 clones, with more than 70% occurring once and the leading ten covering over 2%. What was sequenced was blood. These receptors were taken from a woman aged 70-85 years in good health. CDR3s include the opening cysteine and the closing phenylalanine or tryptophan. A D gene is named only where the DNA matches it firmly. Clone size, where shown, is once, few, many, or a class for clones that have expanded.

v_call	j_call	clone_size	d_call	cdr3_nt	cdr3_aa
TRBV19	TRBJ2-7	NA	TRBD1	TGTGCCAGTAGTGCCGCATTATTCAGGGACAGGGCGTCCGAGCAGTACTTC	CASSAALFRDRASEQYF
TRBV12-3/TRBV12-4	TRBJ1-5	NA	NA	TGTGCCAGCAGTTTCAGAGGTCAGCCCCAGCATTTT	CASSFRGQPQHF
TRBV12-5	TRBJ2-7	NA	NA	TGTGCTAGTGGTTTGGTAGGGGGTAACGAGCAGTACTTC	CASGLVGGNEQYF
TRBV5-6	TRBJ1-3	NA	TRBD1	TGTGCCAGCAGCTTGGTCAGGGGGTCGGGAAACACCATATATTTT	CASSLVRGSGNTIYF
TRBV3-1/TRBV3-2	TRBJ2-5	NA	NA	TGTGCCAGCAGCCAGAGCTGGGGAGAAGAGACCCAGTACTTC	CASSQSWGEETQYF
TRBV5-1	TRBJ1-1	once	TRBD1	TGCGCCAGCACGAAACAGGGGGCGAACACTGAAGCTTTCTTT	CASTKQGANTEAFF
TRBV6-5	TRBJ1-5	NA	NA	TGTGCCAGCAGTCGCGGGAATACGGGCAATCAGCCCCAGCATTTT	CASSRGNTGNQPQHF
TRBV7-2	TRBJ1-3	NA	NA	TGTGCCAGCAGCCCCCCTCCGGGGAATGGAAACACCATATATTTT	CASSPPPGNGNTIYF
TRBV5-1	TRBJ1-5	NA	NA	TGCGCCAGCAGCTTCGACGGGAGCGATCAGCCCCAGCATTTT	CASSFDGSDQPQHF
TRBV29-1	TRBJ1-2	NA	TRBD1	TGCAGCGTTGAAGGGACAGGGGGCTGGGACTATGGCTACACCTTC	CSVEGTGGWDYGYTF
TRBV2	TRBJ1-5	NA	TRBD1	TGTGCCAGCGGGACAGGGCGGTCTCAGCCCCAGCATTTT	CASGTGRSQPQHF
TRBV5-1	TRBJ1-4	NA	NA	TGCGCCAGCAGCTTGGGGACGGGTAACCGTAATGAAAAACTGTTTTTT	CASSLGTGNRNEKLFF
TRBV2	TRBJ1-5	NA	TRBD1	TGTGCCAGCAGCCCAGGGGGCTTGAGTCAGCCCCAGCATTTT	CASSPGGLSQPQHF
TRBV3-1/TRBV3-2	TRBJ2-1	once	NA	TGTGCCAGCAGCTTCGCGAGCTCCTACAATGAGCAGTTCTTC	CASSFASSYNEQFF
TRBV10-2	TRBJ2-6	NA	TRBD1	TGCGCCAGCAGAGGCGGGACAGGGGTAGCTGGGGCCAACGTCCTGACTTTC	CASRGGTGVAGANVLTF